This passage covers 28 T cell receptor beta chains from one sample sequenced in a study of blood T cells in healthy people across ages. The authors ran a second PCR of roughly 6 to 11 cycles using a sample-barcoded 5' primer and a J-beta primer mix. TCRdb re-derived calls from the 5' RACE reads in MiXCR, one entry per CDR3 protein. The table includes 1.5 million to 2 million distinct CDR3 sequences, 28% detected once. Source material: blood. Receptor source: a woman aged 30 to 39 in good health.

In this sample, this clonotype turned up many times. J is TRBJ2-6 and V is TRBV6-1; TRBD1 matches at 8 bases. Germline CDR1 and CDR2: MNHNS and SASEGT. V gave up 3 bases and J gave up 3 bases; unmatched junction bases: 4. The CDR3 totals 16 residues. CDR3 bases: TGTGCCAGCAGTGATCAGGGGGCGTATGGGGCCAACGTCCTGACTTTC. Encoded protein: CASSDQGAYGANVLTF.

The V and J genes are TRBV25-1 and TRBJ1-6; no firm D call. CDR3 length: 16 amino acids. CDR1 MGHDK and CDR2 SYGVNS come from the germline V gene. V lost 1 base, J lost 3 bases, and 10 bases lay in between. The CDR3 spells CASSESGSNYNSPLHF. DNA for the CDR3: TGTGCCAGCAGTGAATCGGGCAGCAACTATAATTCACCCCTCCACTTT.

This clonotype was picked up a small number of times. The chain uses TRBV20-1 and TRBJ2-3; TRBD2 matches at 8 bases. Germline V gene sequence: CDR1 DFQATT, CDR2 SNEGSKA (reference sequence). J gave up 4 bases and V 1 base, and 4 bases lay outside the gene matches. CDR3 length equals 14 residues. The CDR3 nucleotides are TGCAGTGCTAGAGGAGCGGGGGTCCCAGATACGCAGTATTTT. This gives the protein CSARGAGVPDTQYF.

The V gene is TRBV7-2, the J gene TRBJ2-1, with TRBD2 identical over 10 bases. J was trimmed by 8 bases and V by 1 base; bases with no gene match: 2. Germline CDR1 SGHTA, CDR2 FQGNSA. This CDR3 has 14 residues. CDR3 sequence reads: CASSLGSGGDEQFF. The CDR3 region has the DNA TGTGCCAGCAGCTTAGGAAGCGGGGGGGATGAGCAGTTCTTC.

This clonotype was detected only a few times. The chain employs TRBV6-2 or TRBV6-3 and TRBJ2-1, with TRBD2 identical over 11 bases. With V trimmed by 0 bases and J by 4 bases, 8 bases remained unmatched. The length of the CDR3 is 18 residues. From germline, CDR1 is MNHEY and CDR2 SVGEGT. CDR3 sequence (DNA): TGTGCCAGCAGTTACTCGCCTAGCGGGAGGAGGAGGTACAATGAGCAGTTCTTC. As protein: CASSYSPSGRRRYNEQFF.

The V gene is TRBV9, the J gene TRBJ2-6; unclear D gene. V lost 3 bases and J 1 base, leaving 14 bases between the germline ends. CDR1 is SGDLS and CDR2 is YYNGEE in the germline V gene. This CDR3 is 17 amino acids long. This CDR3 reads CASSEPSAGSGANVLTF. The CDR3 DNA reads TGTGCCAGCAGCGAACCGTCGGCCGGGTCTGGGGCCAACGTCCTGACTTTC.

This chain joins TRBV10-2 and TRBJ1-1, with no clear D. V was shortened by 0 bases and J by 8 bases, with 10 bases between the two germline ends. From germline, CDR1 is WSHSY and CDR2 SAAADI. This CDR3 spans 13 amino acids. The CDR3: CASSESIIREAFF. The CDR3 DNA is TGCGCCAGCAGTGAGTCGATTATTAGGGAAGCTTTCTTT.

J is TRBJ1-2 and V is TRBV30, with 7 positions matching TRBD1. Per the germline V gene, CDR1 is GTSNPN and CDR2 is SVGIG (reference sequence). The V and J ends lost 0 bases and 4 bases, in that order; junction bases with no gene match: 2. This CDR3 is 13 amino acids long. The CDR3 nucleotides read TGTGCCTGGAGTGTAGGGGACAGCTATGGCTACACCTTC. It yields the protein CAWSVGDSYGYTF.

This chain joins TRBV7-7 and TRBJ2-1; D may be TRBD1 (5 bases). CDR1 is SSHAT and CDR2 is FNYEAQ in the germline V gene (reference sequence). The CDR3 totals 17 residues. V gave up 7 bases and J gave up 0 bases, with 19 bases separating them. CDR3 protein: CASTPGKGDSSYNEQFF. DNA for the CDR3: TGTGCCAGCACCCCCGGAAAGGGCGACAGCTCCTACAATGAGCAGTTCTTC.

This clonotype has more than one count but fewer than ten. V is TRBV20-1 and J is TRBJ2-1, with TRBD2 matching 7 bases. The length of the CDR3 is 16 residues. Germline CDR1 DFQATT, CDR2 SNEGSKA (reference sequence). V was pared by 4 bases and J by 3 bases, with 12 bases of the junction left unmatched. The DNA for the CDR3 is TGCAGTGCTACACCCCCTGGGGGAGGGGACTACAATGAGCAGTTCTTC. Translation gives CSATPPGGGDYNEQFF.

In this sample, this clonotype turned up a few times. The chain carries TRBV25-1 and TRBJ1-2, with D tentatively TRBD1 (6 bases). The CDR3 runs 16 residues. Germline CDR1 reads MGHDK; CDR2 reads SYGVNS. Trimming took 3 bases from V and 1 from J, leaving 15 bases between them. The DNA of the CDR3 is TGTGCCAGCAGTGATGGTGTAGGGGGAAGTAACTATGGCTACACCTTC. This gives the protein CASSDGVGGSNYGYTF.

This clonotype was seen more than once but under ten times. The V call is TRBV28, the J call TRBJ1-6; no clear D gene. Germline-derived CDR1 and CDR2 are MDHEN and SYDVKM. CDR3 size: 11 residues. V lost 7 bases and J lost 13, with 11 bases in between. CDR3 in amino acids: CASTSVSPLHF. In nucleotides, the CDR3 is TGTGCCAGCACATCAGTGTCTCCCCTCCACTTT.

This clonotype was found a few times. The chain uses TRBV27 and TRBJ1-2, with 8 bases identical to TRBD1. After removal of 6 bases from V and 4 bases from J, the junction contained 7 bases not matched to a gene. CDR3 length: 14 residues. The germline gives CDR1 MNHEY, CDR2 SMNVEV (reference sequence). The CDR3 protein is CASSADRVLYGYTF. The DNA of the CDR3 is TGTGCCAGCAGCGCGGACAGGGTTCTCTATGGCTACACCTTC.

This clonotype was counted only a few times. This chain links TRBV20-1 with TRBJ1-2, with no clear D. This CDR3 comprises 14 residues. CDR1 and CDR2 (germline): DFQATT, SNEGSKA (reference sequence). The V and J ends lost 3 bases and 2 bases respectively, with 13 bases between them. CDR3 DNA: TGCAGTGCTAGTAAATCCCCGGTCAACTATGGCTACACCTTC. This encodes CSASKSPVNYGYTF.

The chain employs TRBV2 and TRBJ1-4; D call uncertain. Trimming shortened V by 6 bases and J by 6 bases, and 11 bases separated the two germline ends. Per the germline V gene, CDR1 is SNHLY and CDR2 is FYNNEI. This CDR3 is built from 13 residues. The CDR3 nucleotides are TGTGCCAGCAGGGCAACGTCCTATGAAAAACTGTTTTTT. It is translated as CASRATSYEKLFF.

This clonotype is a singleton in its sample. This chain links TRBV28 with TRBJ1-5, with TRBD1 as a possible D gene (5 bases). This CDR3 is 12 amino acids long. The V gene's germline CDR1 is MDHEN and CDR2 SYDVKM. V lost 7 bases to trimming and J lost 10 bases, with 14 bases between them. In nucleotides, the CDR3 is TGTGCCAGCAATTGGGGGGATTACCCCCAGCATTTT. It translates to CASNWGDYPQHF.

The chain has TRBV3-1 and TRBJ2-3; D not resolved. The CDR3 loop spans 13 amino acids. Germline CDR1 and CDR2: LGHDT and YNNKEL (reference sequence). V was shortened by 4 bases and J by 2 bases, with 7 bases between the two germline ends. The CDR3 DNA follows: TGTGCCAGCAGCCCCAGTTACACAGATACGCAGTATTTT. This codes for CASSPSYTDTQYF.

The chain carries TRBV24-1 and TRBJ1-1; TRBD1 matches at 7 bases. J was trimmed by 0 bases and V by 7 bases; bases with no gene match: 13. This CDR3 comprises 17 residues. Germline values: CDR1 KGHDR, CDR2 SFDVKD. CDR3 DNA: TGTGCCACCAGAGCCGCACCGGGACAGAGCATGAACACTGAAGCTTTCTTT. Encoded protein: CATRAAPGQSMNTEAFF.

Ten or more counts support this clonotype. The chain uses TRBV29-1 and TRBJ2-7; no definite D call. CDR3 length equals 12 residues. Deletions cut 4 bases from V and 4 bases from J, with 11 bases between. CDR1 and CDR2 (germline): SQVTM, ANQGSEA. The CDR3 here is CSVGGQAYEQYF. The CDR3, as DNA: TGCAGCGTTGGAGGCCAGGCTTACGAGCAGTACTTC.

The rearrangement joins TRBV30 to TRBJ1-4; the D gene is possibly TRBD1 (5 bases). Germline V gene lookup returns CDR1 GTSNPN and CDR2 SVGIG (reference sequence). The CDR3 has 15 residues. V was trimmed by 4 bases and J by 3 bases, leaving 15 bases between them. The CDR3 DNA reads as TGTGCCTGGAACTTAATCGGACAACCTAATGAAAAACTGTTTTTT. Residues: CAWNLIGQPNEKLFF.

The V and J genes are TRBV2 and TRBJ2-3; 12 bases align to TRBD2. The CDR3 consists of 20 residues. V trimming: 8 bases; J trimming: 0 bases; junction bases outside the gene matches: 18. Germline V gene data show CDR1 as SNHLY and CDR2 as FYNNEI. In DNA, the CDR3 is TGTGCCAGCGGCAGATCAGGACTAGCGGGATCAGAATCTAGCACAGATACGCAGTATTTT. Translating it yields CASGRSGLAGSESSTDTQYF.

CDR3 region: CASSFQGGPGNSPLHF. CDR3 nucleotide sequence: TGTGCCAGCAGTTTTCAGGGGGGGCCCGGCAATTCACCCCTCCACTTT. The chain carries TRBV12-3 or TRBV12-4 and TRBJ1-6, with TRBD1 identical over 7 bases. CDR3 length equals 16 residues. J gave up 7 bases and V 3 bases, and 9 bases lay outside the gene matches.

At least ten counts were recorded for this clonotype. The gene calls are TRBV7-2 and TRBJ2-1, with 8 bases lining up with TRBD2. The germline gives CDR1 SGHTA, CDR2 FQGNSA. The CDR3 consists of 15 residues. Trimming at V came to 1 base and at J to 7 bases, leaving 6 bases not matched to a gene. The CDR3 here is CASSLDPSGLNEQFF. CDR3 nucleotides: TGTGCCAGCAGCTTAGACCCTAGCGGGCTTAATGAGCAGTTCTTC.

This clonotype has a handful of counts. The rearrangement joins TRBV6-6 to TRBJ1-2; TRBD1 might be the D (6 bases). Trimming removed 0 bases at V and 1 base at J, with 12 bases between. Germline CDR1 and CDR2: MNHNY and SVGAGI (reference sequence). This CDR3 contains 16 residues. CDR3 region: CASSYSKRGGNYGYTF. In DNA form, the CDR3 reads TGTGCCAGCAGTTACTCGAAGAGGGGGGGTAACTATGGCTACACCTTC.

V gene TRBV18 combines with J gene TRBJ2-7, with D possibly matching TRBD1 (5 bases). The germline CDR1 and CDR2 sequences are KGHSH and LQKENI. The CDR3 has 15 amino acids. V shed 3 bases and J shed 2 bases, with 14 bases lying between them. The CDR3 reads CASSPSRDRAYEQYF. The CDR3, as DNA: TGTGCCAGCTCACCCAGCAGGGATAGAGCCTACGAGCAGTACTTC.

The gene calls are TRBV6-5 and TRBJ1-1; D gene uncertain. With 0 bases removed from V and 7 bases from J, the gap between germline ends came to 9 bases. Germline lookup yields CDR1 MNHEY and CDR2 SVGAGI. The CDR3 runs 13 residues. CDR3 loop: CASSYSGGFEAFF. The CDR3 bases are TGTGCCAGCAGTTACTCAGGAGGTTTTGAAGCTTTCTTT.

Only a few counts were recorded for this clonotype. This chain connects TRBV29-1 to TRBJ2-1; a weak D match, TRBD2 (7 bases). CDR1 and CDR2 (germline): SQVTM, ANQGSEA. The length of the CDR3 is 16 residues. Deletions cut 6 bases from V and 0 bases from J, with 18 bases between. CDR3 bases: TGCAGCGTCCCCGGGGGGCTAGCGGACTCCTACAATGAGCAGTTCTTC. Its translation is CSVPGGLADSYNEQFF.

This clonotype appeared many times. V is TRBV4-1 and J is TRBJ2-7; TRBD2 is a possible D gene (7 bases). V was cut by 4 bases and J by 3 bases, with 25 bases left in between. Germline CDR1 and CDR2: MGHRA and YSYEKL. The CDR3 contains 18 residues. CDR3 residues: CASSLWGGQRPPLYEQYF. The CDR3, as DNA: TGCGCCAGCAGCCTTTGGGGGGGCCAACGTCCCCCCCTCTACGAGCAGTACTTC.